This T cell receptor (beta chain) was captured in a study of shared clonotypes between healthy human individuals. This clone was observed a single time. V was clipped by 6 bases and J by 8 bases; unmatched bases: 4. The CDR3 runs to 13 residues. Germline lookup yields CDR1 SNHLY and CDR2 FYNNEI. Libraries were prepared by immunoSEQ multiplex PCR; TCRdb keeps only in-frame clonotypes and omits some of them. The sample has hundreds of thousands of clones; less than 85% are singletons. The material sequenced was memory CD4+ T cells sorted from blood. The subset was: CD45RA-negative fraction. This TCR derives from a woman aged 25 to 39 in good health. The chain couples TRBV2 to TRBJ2-1; 10 nucleotides line up with TRBD1. The chain's CDR3 is CASRGTGAHEQFF. Here the CDR3 DNA reads TGTGCCAGCAGGGGGACAGGGGCCCATGAGCAGTTCTTC.